These T cell receptor beta chains were read from a single sample in a study of T cell repertoires in cytomegalovirus infection. TCRdb re-derived calls from the reads in MiXCR, one entry per CDR3 protein. Of fewer than 400,000 distinct CDR3 sequences in the sample, around 18% are singletons; the top ten hold approximately 10%. The sample taken for sequencing was PBMCs. Receptors were obtained from a human donor in good health (CMV status not recorded). Some clones in this sample may be carry-over from other donors' samples. CDR3s include the opening cysteine and the closing phenylalanine or tryptophan. D genes are given only for firm matches. Size tells how often a clone was seen (once, few, many) or the class of an expanded clone, and some rows leave it out.

abundance	d_gene	v_gene	j_gene	CDR3nt	CDR3aa
few	.	TRBV5-1	TRBJ2-5	TGCGCCAGCAGCTTGGGTGATAGGTGGATAGCTACCCAGTACTTC	CASSLGDRWIATQYF
few	.	TRBV20-1	TRBJ2-5	TGCAGTGCTAGAGATGGCGGACTACGGTACTTC	CSARDGGLRYF
few	.	TRBV12-3/TRBV12-4	TRBJ2-7	TGTGCCAGCAGTTTTAGTCAACCCTCCTACGAGCAGTACTTC	CASSFSQPSYEQYF
many	TRBD2	TRBV7-2	TRBJ2-1	TGTGCCAGCAGCCTGGGACTAGCGTCGGGATATGAGCAGTTCTTC	CASSLGLASGYEQFF
.	.	TRBV7-8	TRBJ2-3	TGTGCCAGCAGCTTAGCAACCGGGCCCCCCCGCACAGATACGCAGTATTTT	CASSLATGPPRTDTQYF
.	.	TRBV2	TRBJ2-4	TGTGCCAGCAGTGCCCCGGGCCCCAAAAACATTCAGTACTTC	CASSAPGPKNIQYF
few	TRBD2	TRBV4-1	TRBJ2-7	TGCGCCAGCAGCGTGACATCCGGGACTAGCTTCGGCTACGAGCAGTACTTC	CASSVTSGTSFGYEQYF
.	TRBD1	TRBV20-1	TRBJ1-2	TGCAGTGCTAGAGCGGGGACAGTTAACTATGGCTACACCTTC	CSARAGTVNYGYTF
.	TRBD2	TRBV6-8	TRBJ2-5	TGTGCCAGCAAACGGACTAGTCAAGAGACCCAGTACTTC	CASKRTSQETQYF
few	.	TRBV6-1	TRBJ1-6	TGTGCCACCCCGAGGGTACAGGGCTCTCGGGGAGATTCACCCCTCCACTTT	CATPRVQGSRGDSPLHF
many	.	TRBV11-3	TRBJ2-3	TGTGCCAGCTCTCAGGGGCCAAGCACAGATACGCAGTATTTT	CASSQGPSTDTQYF
many	.	TRBV10-3	TRBJ1-5	TGTGCCATCAGTGGGGGGGGTCGGGATCAGCCCCAGCATTTT	CAISGGGRDQPQHF
.	.	TRBV7-9	TRBJ1-5	TGTGCCAGCAGCTTAGGAGGGAGAGGTCAGCCCCAGCATTTT	CASSLGGRGQPQHF
many	.	TRBV7-2	TRBJ2-3	TGTGCCAGCAGCTTAGATGGAGGGCAAACGCAGTATTTT	CASSLDGGQTQYF
many	.	TRBV27	TRBJ1-2	TGTGCCAGCCGCAGCGGGACCCTCGATAACTATGGCTACACCTTC	CASRSGTLDNYGYTF
.	TRBD2	TRBV7-2	TRBJ2-2	TGTGCCAGCAGCTTAAAGGCGGGGGGTCTCGGGGAGCTGTTTTTT	CASSLKAGGLGELFF
many	.	TRBV28	TRBJ2-1	TGTGCCAGCAGTTTAAGGAACCGCGAGCAGTTCTTC	CASSLRNREQFF
.	TRBD2	TRBV3-1	TRBJ2-3	TGTGCCAGCAGTGACCCGGGACTAGCTTCCCGTACCCATACGCAGTATTTT	CASSDPGLASRTHTQYF
many	.	TRBV6-2/TRBV6-3	TRBJ2-1	TGTGCCAGCACCCCCTCATCGGCGGGAAACTCCTACAATGAGCAGTTCTTC	CASTPSSAGNSYNEQFF
many	.	TRBV7-9	TRBJ1-6	TGTGCCAGCAGCGCCCGGGGGGTTGGTAATTCACCCCTCCACTTT	CASSARGVGNSPLHF
many	.	TRBV7-9	TRBJ1-1	TGTGCCAGCAGCTTAGTATACAGGTTTGGCACTGAAGCTTTCTTT	CASSLVYRFGTEAFF
.	.	TRBV10-3	TRBJ2-5	TGTGCCATCAGTGGACTGGCAGTTCAAGAGACCCAGTACTTC	CAISGLAVQETQYF
.	TRBD1	TRBV7-3	TRBJ2-1	TGTGCCAGTCACCAGGGGGGACAGGGCAATGAGCAGTTCTTC	CASHQGGQGNEQFF
.	.	TRBV2	TRBJ1-1	TGTGCCAGCATTAACAGGGTCGTGAACACTGAAGCTTTCTTT	CASINRVVNTEAFF
.	TRBD1	TRBV20-1	TRBJ1-2	TGCAGTGCTAGAGGGGGACAGGGACTTGGTGGCTACACCTTC	CSARGGQGLGGYTF
few	.	TRBV19	TRBJ2-3	TGTGCCAGTACCCCCGGGACTAGCACAGATACGCAGTATTTT	CASTPGTSTDTQYF
many	TRBD1	TRBV7-9	TRBJ2-7	TGTGCCAGCTGCAACCCGGGACAGGGTTCCTACGAGCAGTACTTC	CASCNPGQGSYEQYF
many	TRBD2	TRBV12-5	TRBJ2-1	TGTGCTAGTGGCCCGGGACTATATGAGCAGTTCTTC	CASGPGLYEQFF
many	.	TRBV11-2	TRBJ2-5	TGTGCCAGCAGCCGGTGGGGCAACCAAGAGACCCAGTACTTC	CASSRWGNQETQYF
.	.	TRBV5-1	TRBJ2-5	TGCGCCAGCAGCTCCAGGGCGCGGGAGACCCAGTACTTC	CASSSRARETQYF
few	TRBD2	TRBV6-6	TRBJ2-3	TGTGCCAGCAAACACTTAGCGGGGGCAAGCACAGATACGCAGTATTTT	CASKHLAGASTDTQYF
few	.	TRBV7-6	TRBJ1-6	TGTGCCAGCAGCTCCGAGGCGGGATCACCCCTCCACTTT	CASSSEAGSPLHF
.	TRBD1	TRBV6-5	TRBJ2-1	TGTGCCAGCATTCCACGACAGGGCACCTACAATGAGCAGTTCTTC	CASIPRQGTYNEQFF
few	TRBD1	TRBV2	TRBJ1-5	TGTGCCAGCAGTGCAGGGGGTAGAAGTCAGCCCCAGCATTTT	CASSAGGRSQPQHF
many	.	TRBV7-2	TRBJ2-3	TGTGCCAGCAGCGCGGGGTCGTTAGATACGAAGTATTTT	CASSAGSLDTKYF
.	.	TRBV18	TRBJ1-6	TGTGCCAGCTCATCAACAGCATCTTTAACAAGTAATTCACCCCTCCACTTT	CASSSTASLTSNSPLHF
many	.	TRBV7-2	TRBJ2-7	TGTGCCAGCAGCTCTGCTTCCTACGAGCAGTACTTC	CASSSASYEQYF
many	.	TRBV7-8	TRBJ2-1	TGTGCCAGCAGTTCCGACCACCGGATGGGAGTCACCTCCTACAATGAGCAGTTCTTC	CASSSDHRMGVTSYNEQFF